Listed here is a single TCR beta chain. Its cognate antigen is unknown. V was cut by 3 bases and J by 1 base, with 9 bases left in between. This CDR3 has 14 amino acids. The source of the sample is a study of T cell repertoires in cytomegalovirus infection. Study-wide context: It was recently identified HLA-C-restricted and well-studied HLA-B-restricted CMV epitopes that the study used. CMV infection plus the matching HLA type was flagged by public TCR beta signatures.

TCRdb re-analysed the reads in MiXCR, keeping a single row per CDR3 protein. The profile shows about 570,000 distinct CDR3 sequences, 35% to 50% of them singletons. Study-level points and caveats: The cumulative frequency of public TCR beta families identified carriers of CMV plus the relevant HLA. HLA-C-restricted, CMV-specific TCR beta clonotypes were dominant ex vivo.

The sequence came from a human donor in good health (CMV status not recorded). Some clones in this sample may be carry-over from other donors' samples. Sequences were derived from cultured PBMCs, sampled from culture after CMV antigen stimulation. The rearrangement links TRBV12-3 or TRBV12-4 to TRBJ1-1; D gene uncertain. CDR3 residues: CASSFDGPNTEAFF. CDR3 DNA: TGTGCCAGCAGTTTCGATGGTCCGAACACTGAAGCTTTCTTT.